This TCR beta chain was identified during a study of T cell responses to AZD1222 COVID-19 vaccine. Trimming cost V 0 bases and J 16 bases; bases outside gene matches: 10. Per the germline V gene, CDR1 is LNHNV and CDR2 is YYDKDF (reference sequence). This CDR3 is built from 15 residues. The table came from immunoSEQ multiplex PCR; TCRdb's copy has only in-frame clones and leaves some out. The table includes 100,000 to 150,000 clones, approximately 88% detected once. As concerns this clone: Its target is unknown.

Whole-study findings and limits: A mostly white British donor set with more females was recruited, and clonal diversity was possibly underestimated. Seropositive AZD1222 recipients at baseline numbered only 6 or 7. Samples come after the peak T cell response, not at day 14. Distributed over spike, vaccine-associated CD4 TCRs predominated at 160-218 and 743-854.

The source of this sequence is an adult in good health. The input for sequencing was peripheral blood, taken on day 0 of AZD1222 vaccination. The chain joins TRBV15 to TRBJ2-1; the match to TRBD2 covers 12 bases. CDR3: CATSRDGGTSGPGFF. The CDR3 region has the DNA TGTGCCACCAGCAGAGATGGAGGGACTAGCGGGCCCGGCTTCTTC.